This T cell receptor (beta chain) was sequenced for a study of control samples from healthy donors and cancer patients (dated by TCRdb to the early 2020s). The germline V gene (reference sequence) sets CDR1 to MNHEY and CDR2 to SMNVEV. V is pruned by 7 bases and J by 4 bases, leaving 10 bases of the junction without a gene match. From the cysteine through the phenylalanine, the CDR3 covers 16 amino acids. This entry keeps only the CDR3 DNA: 48 bases, framed from base 1. Libraries were made using the immunoSEQ multiplex PCR assay. TCRdb re-hosts the immuneACCESS table, in-frame sequences only. Its copies lack some clones; in the studies checked, an unresolved V gene accounts for under half of them, and the cause for the rest is not known. Across this sample there are fewer than 85,000 clones, with approximately 89% seen only once. 7.2% of the sample comes from the top ten. Concerning this clone itself: Its cognate antigen has yet to be identified. Base qualities are not provided; no much larger clone lies one nucleotide away.

This receptor was taken from a man aged 45-65 years in good health. The source material was blood. The rearranged segments are TRBV27 and TRBJ2-2; the junction holds 9 bases that match TRBD1. The DNA sequence is as follows: TGTGCCAGCACCAGATCAGGACAGGGGCGCACCGGGGAGCTGTTTTTT. Its translation is CASTRSGQGRTGELFF.